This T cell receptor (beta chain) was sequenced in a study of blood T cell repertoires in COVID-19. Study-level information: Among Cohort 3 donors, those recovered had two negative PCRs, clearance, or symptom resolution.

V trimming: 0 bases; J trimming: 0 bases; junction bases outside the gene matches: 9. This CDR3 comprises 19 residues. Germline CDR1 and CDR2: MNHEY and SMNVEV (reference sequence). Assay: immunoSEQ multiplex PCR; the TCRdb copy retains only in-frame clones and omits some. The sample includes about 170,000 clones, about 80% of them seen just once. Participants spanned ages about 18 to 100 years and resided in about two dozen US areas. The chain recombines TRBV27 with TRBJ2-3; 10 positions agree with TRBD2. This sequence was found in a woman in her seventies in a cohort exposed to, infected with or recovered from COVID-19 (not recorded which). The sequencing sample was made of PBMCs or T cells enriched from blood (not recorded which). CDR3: CASSLSASGSPSSTDTQYF. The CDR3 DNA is TGTGCCAGCAGTTTATCGGCTAGCGGGAGCCCCTCTAGCACAGATACGCAGTATTTT.